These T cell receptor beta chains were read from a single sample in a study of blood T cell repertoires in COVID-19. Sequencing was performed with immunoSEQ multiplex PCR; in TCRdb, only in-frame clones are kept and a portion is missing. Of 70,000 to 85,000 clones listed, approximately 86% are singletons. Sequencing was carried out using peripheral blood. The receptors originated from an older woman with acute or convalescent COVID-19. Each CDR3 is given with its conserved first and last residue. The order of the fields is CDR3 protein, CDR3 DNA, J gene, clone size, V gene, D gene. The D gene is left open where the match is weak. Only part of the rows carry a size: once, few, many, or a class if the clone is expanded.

CDR3: CASRPRVGNEKLFF
DNA: TGTGCCAGCAGACCGAGGGTGGGTAATGAAAAACTGTTTTTT
J: TRBJ1-4
size: -
V: TRBV5-8
D: -

CDR3: CASSGLGQYSGANVLTF
DNA: TGTGCCAGCAGTGGTCTTGGACAGTACTCTGGGGCCAACGTCCTGACTTTC
J: TRBJ2-6
size: -
V: TRBV2
D: -

CDR3: CASSSPGSITEAFF
DNA: TGTGCCAGCAGTTCACCGGGTAGCATCACTGAAGCTTTCTTT
J: TRBJ1-1
size: -
V: TRBV28
D: -

CDR3: CASSPQQVNTEAFF
DNA: TGTGCCAGCAGTCCCCAACAGGTGAACACTGAAGCTTTCTTT
J: TRBJ1-1
size: -
V: TRBV6-5
D: -

CDR3: CASSSPRMDGAGEQYF
DNA: TGTGCCAGCAGCTCCCCCCGGATGGATGGGGCCGGCGAGCAGTACTTC
J: TRBJ2-7
size: -
V: TRBV3-1/TRBV3-2
D: -

CDR3: CASSFRHTTFTEAFF
DNA: TGTGCCAGCAGCTTTCGTCACACTACTTTCACTGAAGCTTTCTTT
J: TRBJ1-1
size: -
V: TRBV5-4
D: -

CDR3: CASSSPGGVGTEAFF
DNA: TGTGCCAGCAGCTCCCCCGGGGGGGTCGGCACTGAAGCTTTCTTT
J: TRBJ1-1
size: once
V: TRBV7-9
D: -

CDR3: CAISKGGDTEAFF
DNA: TGTGCCATCAGTAAGGGGGGGGACACTGAAGCTTTCTTT
J: TRBJ1-1
size: -
V: TRBV10-3
D: -

CDR3: CASSLFGGRAAEQFF
DNA: TGTGCCAGCAGCTTATTTGGCGGGAGGGCCGCTGAGCAGTTCTTC
J: TRBJ2-1
size: -
V: TRBV7-3
D: TRBD2

CDR3: CASRQGTNTGELFF
DNA: TGTGCCAGCAGACAGGGGACGAACACCGGGGAGCTGTTTTTT
J: TRBJ2-2
size: -
V: TRBV9
D: TRBD1

CDR3: CASSSLQVYGYTF
DNA: TGTGCCAGCAGTTCCCTACAGGTCTATGGCTACACCTTC
J: TRBJ1-2
size: -
V: TRBV28
D: -

CDR3: CASSTLGTTNTGELFF
DNA: TGTGCCAGTAGTACCCTTGGGACAACGAACACCGGGGAGCTGTTTTTT
J: TRBJ2-2
size: -
V: TRBV19
D: -

CDR3: CASSLNRVNNEQFF
DNA: TGTGCCAGCAGTTTGAACAGGGTCAACAATGAGCAGTTCTTC
J: TRBJ2-1
size: -
V: TRBV27
D: -

CDR3: CASSLGLGRSSYEQYF
DNA: TGTGCCAGCAGCCTCGGACTAGGAAGGAGCTCCTACGAGCAGTACTTC
J: TRBJ2-7
size: -
V: TRBV9
D: TRBD2

CDR3: CASSSLPGQGRLYEQYF
DNA: TGTGCCAGCAGTTCTCTTCCCGGACAGGGGCGACTCTACGAGCAGTACTTC
J: TRBJ2-7
size: -
V: TRBV27
D: TRBD1

CDR3: CSVELDDGGEQYF
DNA: TGCAGCGTTGAACTAGACGACGGGGGCGAGCAGTACTTC
J: TRBJ2-7
size: -
V: TRBV29-1
D: -

CDR3: CASKWGSGTTGELFF
DNA: TGTGCCAGCAAATGGGGTAGCGGGACAACCGGGGAGCTGTTTTTT
J: TRBJ2-2
size: -
V: TRBV3-1/TRBV3-2
D: TRBD2

CDR3: CAIAEPGQFTEAFF
DNA: TGTGCCATCGCCGAGCCGGGACAGTTCACTGAAGCTTTCTTT
J: TRBJ1-1
size: -
V: TRBV10-3
D: TRBD1

CDR3: CASSRRGRLAGEVEQYF
DNA: TGTGCCAGCAGCCGAAGGGGGCGACTAGCGGGAGAGGTCGAGCAGTACTTC
J: TRBJ2-7
size: -
V: TRBV3-1/TRBV3-2
D: TRBD2

CDR3: CASSPRAGTNEKLFF
DNA: TGTGCCAGCAGCCCCCGGGCAGGGACTAATGAAAAACTGTTTTTT
J: TRBJ1-4
size: -
V: TRBV14
D: -

CDR3: CASSYMTGDGYTF
DNA: TGTGCCAGCAGTTACATGACAGGGGACGGCTACACCTTC
J: TRBJ1-2
size: few
V: TRBV6-6
D: TRBD1

CDR3: CASSPGTGAYEQYF
DNA: TGTGCCAGCTCCCCCGGGACAGGGGCCTACGAGCAGTACTTC
J: TRBJ2-7
size: -
V: TRBV18
D: TRBD1

CDR3: CASSMRGRSGEKLFF
DNA: TGTGCCAGTAGTATGCGGGGTCGCTCTGGGGAAAAACTGTTTTTT
J: TRBJ1-4
size: -
V: TRBV19
D: -

CDR3: CASSLGAGVGNTIYF
DNA: TGTGCCAGCAGCTTAGGGGCAGGGGTAGGAAACACCATATATTTT
J: TRBJ1-3
size: -
V: TRBV7-2
D: -

CDR3: CASSLGGLHHEAFF
DNA: TGTGCCAGCAGTTTAGGCGGGCTTCACCATGAAGCTTTCTTT
J: TRBJ1-1
size: -
V: TRBV28
D: -

CDR3: CASSETGTQETQYF
DNA: TGTGCCAGCAGTGAGACAGGGACCCAGGAGACCCAGTACTTC
J: TRBJ2-5
size: once
V: TRBV2
D: TRBD1

CDR3: CSVEASGNEQFF
DNA: TGCAGCGTTGAGGCTAGCGGGAATGAGCAGTTCTTC
J: TRBJ2-1
size: -
V: TRBV29-1
D: TRBD2

CDR3: CASSQDVGQGAYNSPLHF
DNA: TGTGCCAGCAGCCAAGACGTTGGACAGGGGGCTTATAATTCACCCCTCCACTTT
J: TRBJ1-6
size: -
V: TRBV4-2
D: TRBD1

CDR3: CSAATGENIQYF
DNA: TGCAGCGCTGCGACAGGGGAAAACATTCAGTACTTC
J: TRBJ2-4
size: -
V: TRBV29-1
D: TRBD1

CDR3: CASRYRNNYGYTF
DNA: TGTGCCAGTAGATACAGGAATAACTATGGCTACACCTTC
J: TRBJ1-2
size: -
V: TRBV19
D: -

CDR3: CASSLAAPPGLAGASFTDTQYF
DNA: TGTGCCAGCAGCTTAGCAGCCCCACCGGGACTAGCGGGGGCCTCGTTCACAGATACGCAGTATTTT
J: TRBJ2-3
size: -
V: TRBV7-6
D: TRBD2

CDR3: CASSISGLNYNEQFF
DNA: TGTGCCAGTAGTATATCGGGACTGAACTACAATGAGCAGTTCTTC
J: TRBJ2-1
size: few
V: TRBV19
D: -

CDR3: CASSQGLAGDGEETQYF
DNA: TGCGCCAGCAGCCAAGGACTAGCGGGAGACGGAGAAGAGACCCAGTACTTC
J: TRBJ2-5
size: -
V: TRBV4-3
D: TRBD2

CDR3: CASSSPLGAYEQYF
DNA: TGTGCCAGCAGTTCCCCCCTCGGAGCTTACGAGCAGTACTTC
J: TRBJ2-7
size: -
V: TRBV7-9
D: -

CDR3: CASSITGGRAEAFF
DNA: TGTGCCAGTAGTATAACAGGCGGCAGGGCGGAAGCTTTCTTT
J: TRBJ1-1
size: -
V: TRBV19
D: -

CDR3: CASSLTSGSAGYNEQFF
DNA: TGTGCCAGCAGCTTGACTAGCGGGAGTGCGGGGTACAATGAGCAGTTCTTC
J: TRBJ2-1
size: -
V: TRBV11-3
D: TRBD2

CDR3: CATSAGTTSPDTQYF
DNA: TGTGCCACCAGCGCTGGGACTACCTCACCAGATACGCAGTATTTT
J: TRBJ2-3
size: -
V: TRBV15
D: TRBD2

CDR3: CASKTGLRETQYF
DNA: TGTGCCAGCAAAACAGGGTTACGAGAGACCCAGTACTTC
J: TRBJ2-5
size: -
V: TRBV12-3/TRBV12-4
D: -

CDR3: CASRPDRKLNYGYTF
DNA: TGTGCCAGCAGACCAGACAGGAAACTTAACTATGGCTACACCTTC
J: TRBJ1-2
size: -
V: TRBV27
D: -

CDR3: CSAETAGNTIYF
DNA: TGCAGCGCCGAGACAGCGGGAAACACCATATATTTT
J: TRBJ1-3
size: -
V: TRBV29-1
D: -

CDR3: CASSPYNQGYGYTF
DNA: TGTGCCAGCAGCCCGTACAATCAGGGATACGGCTACACCTTC
J: TRBJ1-2
size: few
V: TRBV7-2
D: -

CDR3: CASSVGQGSTEAFF
DNA: TGTGCCAGCAGTGTTGGACAGGGTAGCACTGAAGCTTTCTTT
J: TRBJ1-1
size: -
V: TRBV2
D: TRBD1

CDR3: CASSDGGSLGEKLFF
DNA: TGTGCCAGCAGCGACGGGGGGTCGCTGGGCGAAAAACTGTTTTTT
J: TRBJ1-4
size: -
V: TRBV3-1/TRBV3-2
D: -

CDR3: CASSPRLAGGSYNEQFF
DNA: TGCGCCAGCAGCCCACGCCTAGCGGGGGGCTCCTACAATGAGCAGTTCTTC
J: TRBJ2-1
size: -
V: TRBV5-1
D: TRBD2

CDR3: CASSQDALSYSYEQYF
DNA: TGCGCCAGCAGCCAAGATGCACTGTCTTACTCCTACGAGCAGTACTTC
J: TRBJ2-7
size: -
V: TRBV4-1
D: -

CDR3: CASSDGQGQYGYTF
DNA: TGTGCCAGCAGCGACGGACAGGGGCAGTATGGCTACACCTTC
J: TRBJ1-2
size: few
V: TRBV9
D: TRBD1

CDR3: CAWSQRGVQETQYF
DNA: TGTGCCTGGAGCCAGCGGGGAGTCCAAGAGACCCAGTACTTC
J: TRBJ2-5
size: -
V: TRBV30
D: TRBD2

CDR3: CASTWASNSNQPQHF
DNA: TGTGCCAGTACGTGGGCCTCCAATAGCAATCAGCCCCAGCATTTT
J: TRBJ1-5
size: -
V: TRBV19
D: -

CDR3: CASSRSTGANTEAFF
DNA: TGTGCCAGCAGCCGAAGTACAGGGGCAAACACTGAAGCTTTCTTT
J: TRBJ1-1
size: -
V: TRBV7-3
D: TRBD1